Listed below are T cell receptor beta chains from one sample, sequenced in a study of early T cells in non-severe SARS-CoV-2 infection. MiXCR, applied by TCRdb to the 5' RACE reads, yields one record per CDR3 protein. The sample has about 59,000 distinct CDR3 sequences, about 13% seen once. This sample comprised whole blood, obtained at baseline. The receptors were gathered from an adult who was a healthcare worker with PCR-confirmed SARS-CoV-2 infection or an uninfected control (not recorded which). Both conserved end residues are part of each CDR3. The D gene is left open where the match is weak. Size values are once, few and many counts, or a class for expanded clones, and some rows have none.

V: TRBV12-3/TRBV12-4
D: -
size: -
J: TRBJ1-4
DNA: TGTGCCAGCAGTTCCGATGGGGTTAATGAAAAACTGTTTTTT
CDR3: CASSSDGVNEKLFF

V: TRBV20-1
D: TRBD2
size: few
J: TRBJ2-1
DNA: TGCAGTCTAAAAGGGCTAGCGGGCTACAATGAGCAGTTCTTC
CDR3: CSLKGLAGYNEQFF

V: TRBV20-1
D: -
size: few
J: TRBJ2-7
DNA: TGCAGTGCTAGAGGCTACTACGAGCAGTACTTC
CDR3: CSARGYYEQYF

V: TRBV10-3
D: TRBD2
size: few
J: TRBJ2-1
DNA: TGTGCCATCAGTGAGCGGGAGGCCCCCTACAATGAGCAGTTCTTC
CDR3: CAISEREAPYNEQFF

V: TRBV12-3/TRBV12-4
D: TRBD1
size: many
J: TRBJ2-5
DNA: TGTGCCAGCAGTCCCGACAGGGGTAAAGAGACCCAGTACTTC
CDR3: CASSPDRGKETQYF

V: TRBV4-1
D: TRBD2
size: few
J: TRBJ2-1
DNA: TGCGCCAGCAGCCAAGAACGGTTAGCGGGACTTCATGAGCAGTTCTTC
CDR3: CASSQERLAGLHEQFF

V: TRBV28
D: -
size: few
J: TRBJ1-4
DNA: TGTGCCAGCAGTCAGGGTGGTTCGGAAAAACTGTTTTTT
CDR3: CASSQGGSEKLFF

V: TRBV10-2
D: TRBD1
size: few
J: TRBJ2-7
DNA: TGCGCCAGCAGTGAGTCGGACGTAAGGGGGCGAGACTACGAGCAGTACTTC
CDR3: CASSESDVRGRDYEQYF

V: TRBV28
D: TRBD1
size: many
J: TRBJ2-7
DNA: TGTGCCAGCAGTCCAGGGGGCGGAGGGGACTCCTACGAGCAGTACTTC
CDR3: CASSPGGGGDSYEQYF

V: TRBV7-3
D: -
size: -
J: TRBJ1-4
DNA: TGTGCCAGCAGCTTCCGGCTTAATGAAAAACTGTTTTTT
CDR3: CASSFRLNEKLFF

V: TRBV12-3/TRBV12-4
D: TRBD2
size: many
J: TRBJ2-4
DNA: TGTGCCAGCAGGCCCTGGGACTACCCGATTCAGTACTTC
CDR3: CASRPWDYPIQYF

V: TRBV6-6
D: TRBD1
size: many
J: TRBJ1-4
DNA: TGTGCCACCCAGACTCGACAGGGACGTGAAAAACTGTTTTTT
CDR3: CATQTRQGREKLFF

V: TRBV11-2
D: -
size: few
J: TRBJ1-4
DNA: TGTGCCAGCAGCTTACGCTCAGATAATGAAAAACTGTTTTTT
CDR3: CASSLRSDNEKLFF

V: TRBV27
D: -
size: many
J: TRBJ1-2
DNA: TGTGCCAGCAGTAAAACAACGTTCGGGGGCTACACCTTC
CDR3: CASSKTTFGGYTF

V: TRBV20-1
D: -
size: few
J: TRBJ2-1
DNA: TGCAGTGCTAGAGATTCGCTAGCGCAGTCCTACAATGAGCAGTTCTTC
CDR3: CSARDSLAQSYNEQFF

V: TRBV25-1
D: TRBD1
size: -
J: TRBJ2-7
DNA: TGTGCCAGCAGTGATCCTCACGGACAGGGCTACGAGCAGTACTTC
CDR3: CASSDPHGQGYEQYF

V: TRBV28
D: -
size: -
J: TRBJ2-2
DNA: TGTGCCAGCAGTTTGCAGGCGAACACCGGGGAGCTGTTTTTT
CDR3: CASSLQANTGELFF

V: TRBV2
D: TRBD1
size: -
J: TRBJ1-5
DNA: TGTGCCAGCAGTAGGGACAGGGATGATCCCCAGCATTTT
CDR3: CASSRDRDDPQHF

V: TRBV28
D: -
size: -
J: TRBJ1-3
DNA: TGTGCCAGCAGTTTCGAAACGGGGGGAGGAAACACCATATATTTT
CDR3: CASSFETGGGNTIYF

V: TRBV6-1
D: -
size: few
J: TRBJ1-1
DNA: TGTGCCAGCAGTCCAAGGGGGGGCTCAGAAGCTTTCTTT
CDR3: CASSPRGGSEAFF

V: TRBV20-1
D: -
size: -
J: TRBJ2-5
DNA: TGCAGTGCTAGAAACATAGGACAGACACAAGAGACCCAGTACTTC
CDR3: CSARNIGQTQETQYF

V: TRBV6-6
D: -
size: few
J: TRBJ2-2
DNA: TGTGCCAGCAGGGTGTCAGCGAACACCGGGGAGCTGTTTTTT
CDR3: CASRVSANTGELFF

V: TRBV18
D: -
size: few
J: TRBJ1-2
DNA: TGTGCCAGCTCCCCGTCGGACAGTTCATTAGGCTACACCTTC
CDR3: CASSPSDSSLGYTF

V: TRBV28
D: -
size: -
J: TRBJ2-7
DNA: TGTGCCAGCAGTTCAGGGGACCCGATTTACGAGCAGTACTTC
CDR3: CASSSGDPIYEQYF

V: TRBV12-3/TRBV12-4
D: TRBD1
size: few
J: TRBJ2-2
DNA: TGTGCCAGCAGTTTAGAGGGACAGCTCTTACGGGGGGAGCTGTTTTTT
CDR3: CASSLEGQLLRGELFF

V: TRBV7-9
D: TRBD1
size: many
J: TRBJ1-4
DNA: TGTGCCAGCAGCTTCCCCGTGGAGGGGGCAGGTGAAAAACTGTTTTTT
CDR3: CASSFPVEGAGEKLFF

V: TRBV3-1
D: -
size: many
J: TRBJ2-1
DNA: TGTGCCAGCAGCCAGCAAGGGCTAGCTGTCAATGAGCAGTTCTTC
CDR3: CASSQQGLAVNEQFF

V: TRBV5-4
D: -
size: few
J: TRBJ2-2
DNA: TGTGCCAGCATGGGGGCCTATAGTCCCGGGGAGCTGTTTTTT
CDR3: CASMGAYSPGELFF

V: TRBV12-3/TRBV12-4
D: -
size: few
J: TRBJ1-1
DNA: TGTGCCAGCAGTTGGGCTCCGAACACTGAAGCTTTCTTT
CDR3: CASSWAPNTEAFF

V: TRBV7-2
D: -
size: -
J: TRBJ2-3
DNA: TGTGCCAGCAGCTTAGGTGCGGGCACAGATACGCAGTATTTT
CDR3: CASSLGAGTDTQYF

V: TRBV18
D: TRBD1
size: medium-sized
J: TRBJ2-1
DNA: TGTGCCAGCTCACCCCCGGGACAGGGGGGCGATGAGCAGTTCTTC
CDR3: CASSPPGQGGDEQFF

V: TRBV18
D: TRBD1
size: once
J: TRBJ1-2
DNA: TGTGCCAGCTCATCCGGGACAGAGCCTAACTATGGCTACACCTTC
CDR3: CASSSGTEPNYGYTF

V: TRBV5-4
D: -
size: -
J: TRBJ1-2
DNA: TGTGCCAGCGCCTCTACAGAACCTAACTATGGCTACACCTTC
CDR3: CASASTEPNYGYTF

V: TRBV7-9
D: -
size: few
J: TRBJ2-7
DNA: TGTGCCAGCAGCTCAACAATCTCCGGGCCAAGCTCCTACGAGCAGTACTTC
CDR3: CASSSTISGPSSYEQYF

V: TRBV30
D: TRBD1
size: medium-sized
J: TRBJ1-2
DNA: TGTGCCTGGAGTCGTACAGGGGATGGCTACACCTTC
CDR3: CAWSRTGDGYTF

V: TRBV2
D: -
size: -
J: TRBJ1-5
DNA: TGTGCCAGCAGTGAATTGGGCAGATCCAATCAGCCCCAGCATTTT
CDR3: CASSELGRSNQPQHF

V: TRBV4-3
D: -
size: -
J: TRBJ2-1
DNA: TGCGCCAGCAGCCAAGATCGGGGGACCTACCGAAATGAGCAGTTCTTC
CDR3: CASSQDRGTYRNEQFF